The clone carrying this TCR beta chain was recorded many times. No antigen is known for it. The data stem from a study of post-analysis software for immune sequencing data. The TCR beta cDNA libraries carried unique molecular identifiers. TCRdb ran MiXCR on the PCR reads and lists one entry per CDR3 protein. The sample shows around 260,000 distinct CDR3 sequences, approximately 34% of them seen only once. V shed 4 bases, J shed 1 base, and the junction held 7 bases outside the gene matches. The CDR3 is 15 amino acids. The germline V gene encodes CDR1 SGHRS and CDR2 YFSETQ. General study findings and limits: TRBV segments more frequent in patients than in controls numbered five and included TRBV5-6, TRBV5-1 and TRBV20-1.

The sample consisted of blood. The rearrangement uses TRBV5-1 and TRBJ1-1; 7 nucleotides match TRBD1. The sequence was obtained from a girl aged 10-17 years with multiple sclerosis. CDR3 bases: TGCGCCAGCAGCGGGGACAGTAGCGGGAACACTGAAGCTTTCTTT. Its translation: CASSGDSSGNTEAFF.